Listed below are T cell receptor beta chains from one sample, sequenced in a study of T-cell reconstitution after alpha-beta-depleted transplantation in children. One entry per CDR3 protein, called by TCRdb with MiXCR from the PCR reads. The sample has about 610,000 distinct CDR3 sequences; over 9.5% are singletons. Sequenced material: PBMCs from the stem cell graft donor, taken from the stem cell graft. The receptors derive from a human donor who donated a stem cell graft to a child with acute myeloid leukemia. The CDR3 runs from the conserved cysteine through the conserved F or W. D genes are given only for firm matches. Some rows mark clone size as missing; the rest say once, few, many or name a class of expanded clone.

j_call: TRBJ2-5
clone_size: NA
d_call: NA
v_call: TRBV10-3
cdr3_nt: TGTGCCATCAGTGGGTTGCTTACTGAGGAGACCCAGTACTTC
cdr3_aa: CAISGLLTEETQYF

j_call: TRBJ1-2
clone_size: NA
d_call: TRBD1
v_call: TRBV29-1
cdr3_nt: TGCAGCGTCGAGTTCCGGGACAGGGGGACCAACTATGGCTACACCTTC
cdr3_aa: CSVEFRDRGTNYGYTF

j_call: TRBJ2-7
clone_size: few
d_call: NA
v_call: TRBV5-5
cdr3_nt: TGTGCCAGCAGCTTCTCTAGCGAAGTGCAGTACTTC
cdr3_aa: CASSFSSEVQYF

j_call: TRBJ2-7
clone_size: many
d_call: NA
v_call: TRBV7-2
cdr3_nt: TGTGCCAGCAGCTTACGAGGGGGTGGGGCATACGAGCAGTACTTC
cdr3_aa: CASSLRGGGAYEQYF

j_call: TRBJ2-1
clone_size: many
d_call: TRBD2
v_call: TRBV7-2
cdr3_nt: TGTGCCAGCAGCCGACTAGCGGGAGGACAGCAGTTCTTC
cdr3_aa: CASSRLAGGQQFF

j_call: TRBJ1-1
clone_size: NA
d_call: TRBD1
v_call: TRBV5-1
cdr3_nt: TGCGCCAGCAGCTTAGAGACAGGGGTTAAGAGCACTGAAGCTTTCTTT
cdr3_aa: CASSLETGVKSTEAFF

j_call: TRBJ2-7
clone_size: NA
d_call: TRBD2
v_call: TRBV3-1
cdr3_nt: TGTGCCAGCAGCAGGACTAGCTCCATCGGCTACGAGCAGTACTTC
cdr3_aa: CASSRTSSIGYEQYF

j_call: TRBJ1-1
clone_size: few
d_call: NA
v_call: TRBV20-1
cdr3_nt: TGCAGTGCTTATAGCAGGTACACTGAAGCTTTCTTT
cdr3_aa: CSAYSRYTEAFF

j_call: TRBJ2-1
clone_size: few
d_call: TRBD2
v_call: TRBV29-1
cdr3_nt: TGCAGCGTTGATGCGGGAGTTTCCCATGAGCAGTTCTTC
cdr3_aa: CSVDAGVSHEQFF

j_call: TRBJ2-5
clone_size: many
d_call: NA
v_call: TRBV5-1
cdr3_nt: TGCGCCAGCAGCCCAGGGGCCTCAAACTGGGAGACCCAGTACTTC
cdr3_aa: CASSPGASNWETQYF

j_call: TRBJ1-6
clone_size: few
d_call: NA
v_call: TRBV10-3
cdr3_nt: TGTGCCACCGACCCAGCTGGGAATTCACCCCTCCACTTT
cdr3_aa: CATDPAGNSPLHF

j_call: TRBJ2-3
clone_size: few
d_call: TRBD2
v_call: TRBV12-3/TRBV12-4
cdr3_nt: TGTGCCAGCAGTAGCGGACTAGCGGCGAGCACGCAGTATTTT
cdr3_aa: CASSSGLAASTQYF

j_call: TRBJ1-1
clone_size: few
d_call: TRBD1
v_call: TRBV11-2
cdr3_nt: TGTGCCAGCAGCTTAGTGAGGGGGCCGAACACTGAAGCTTTCTTT
cdr3_aa: CASSLVRGPNTEAFF

j_call: TRBJ2-3
clone_size: many
d_call: NA
v_call: TRBV12-3/TRBV12-4
cdr3_nt: TGTGCCAGCAGCCATACTGCTGCGGATACGCAGTATTTT
cdr3_aa: CASSHTAADTQYF

j_call: TRBJ2-7
clone_size: NA
d_call: TRBD1
v_call: TRBV20-1
cdr3_nt: TGCAGTGCGCTCCACAGGGGGGCCACCTACGAGCAGTACTTC
cdr3_aa: CSALHRGATYEQYF

j_call: TRBJ2-5
clone_size: few
d_call: NA
v_call: TRBV12-3/TRBV12-4
cdr3_nt: TGTGCCAGCAGTTTTGGACTCACGGTCCAAGAGACCCAGTACTTC
cdr3_aa: CASSFGLTVQETQYF

j_call: TRBJ1-2
clone_size: few
d_call: TRBD1
v_call: TRBV10-3
cdr3_nt: TGTGCCATCAGTGATGGACAGGGCAACGCTAACTATGGCTACACCTTC
cdr3_aa: CAISDGQGNANYGYTF

j_call: TRBJ2-5
clone_size: few
d_call: NA
v_call: TRBV6-2/TRBV6-3
cdr3_nt: TGTGCCAGCAGTCTACTAGTAAGCCAAGAGACCCAGTACTTC
cdr3_aa: CASSLLVSQETQYF

j_call: TRBJ2-1
clone_size: many
d_call: NA
v_call: TRBV24-1
cdr3_nt: TGTGCCACCAGTGAGATCCTAGGTAATGAGCAGTTCTTC
cdr3_aa: CATSEILGNEQFF

j_call: TRBJ2-1
clone_size: NA
d_call: TRBD2
v_call: TRBV18
cdr3_nt: TGTGCCAGCTCACCACCGGAGAGGGAAAGCGGGAGTTCGGATGAGCAGTTCTTC
cdr3_aa: CASSPPERESGSSDEQFF

j_call: TRBJ2-7
clone_size: few
d_call: TRBD2
v_call: TRBV7-9
cdr3_nt: TGTGCCAGCAGCTCTAGCGGGAGGTGGTACGAGCAGTACTTC
cdr3_aa: CASSSSGRWYEQYF

j_call: TRBJ2-7
clone_size: few
d_call: NA
v_call: TRBV7-2
cdr3_nt: TGTGCCAGCAGCGTTTCTCCGGAGCGCGAGCAGTACTTC
cdr3_aa: CASSVSPEREQYF

j_call: TRBJ2-7
clone_size: many
d_call: NA
v_call: TRBV29-1
cdr3_nt: TGCAGCGTCCCAGGAGGGAGGAGCTCCTACGAGCAGTACTTC
cdr3_aa: CSVPGGRSSYEQYF

j_call: TRBJ2-6
clone_size: NA
d_call: NA
v_call: TRBV6-2/TRBV6-3
cdr3_nt: TGTGCCAGCAGTCACCGGTACCCTGGGGCCAACGTCCTGACTTTC
cdr3_aa: CASSHRYPGANVLTF

j_call: TRBJ2-7
clone_size: NA
d_call: TRBD1
v_call: TRBV3-1
cdr3_nt: TGTGCCAGCAGCCGGACAGGGGATTCCTACGAGCAGTACTTC
cdr3_aa: CASSRTGDSYEQYF

j_call: TRBJ2-1
clone_size: many
d_call: TRBD2
v_call: TRBV12-3/TRBV12-4
cdr3_nt: TGTGCCAGCAGTTCTGGACTAGCGGGGCCCTACAATGAGCAGTTCTTC
cdr3_aa: CASSSGLAGPYNEQFF

j_call: TRBJ2-5
clone_size: NA
d_call: NA
v_call: TRBV29-1
cdr3_nt: TGCAGCGGTTCGGGGCACGATGAGACCCAGTACTTC
cdr3_aa: CSGSGHDETQYF

j_call: TRBJ1-6
clone_size: NA
d_call: TRBD1
v_call: TRBV10-3
cdr3_nt: TGTGCCATCAGAGGGGACAGGGGCGATAATTCACCCCTCCACTTT
cdr3_aa: CAIRGDRGDNSPLHF

j_call: TRBJ2-7
clone_size: many
d_call: NA
v_call: TRBV4-3
cdr3_nt: TGCGCCAGCAGCCCACAAACCCCGGGGATGGGGTTCTACGAGCAGTACTTC
cdr3_aa: CASSPQTPGMGFYEQYF

j_call: TRBJ2-7
clone_size: NA
d_call: NA
v_call: TRBV12-3/TRBV12-4
cdr3_nt: TGTGCCAGTCGCCGGGGGCTAGTGGGGGACTACGAGCAGTACTTC
cdr3_aa: CASRRGLVGDYEQYF

j_call: TRBJ2-1
clone_size: NA
d_call: NA
v_call: TRBV11-1
cdr3_nt: TGTGCCAGCAGAAAGACGTCCCAGAGCGGAAGCTCCTACAATGAGCAGTTCTTC
cdr3_aa: CASRKTSQSGSSYNEQFF

j_call: TRBJ2-7
clone_size: few
d_call: TRBD2
v_call: TRBV5-4
cdr3_nt: TGTGCCAGCAGCTTTAGCGGGGGGGTGGGGGAGCAGTACTTC
cdr3_aa: CASSFSGGVGEQYF

j_call: TRBJ2-3
clone_size: many
d_call: TRBD2
v_call: TRBV20-1
cdr3_nt: TGCAGTGCTAGTGGGGGGGGGTTGGTCGGAGCAGATACGCAGTATTTT
cdr3_aa: CSASGGGLVGADTQYF

j_call: TRBJ2-1
clone_size: few
d_call: NA
v_call: TRBV5-1
cdr3_nt: TGCGCCAGCAGCTTGCGGGGGCAGCTTAACTCCTACAATGAGCAGTTCTTC
cdr3_aa: CASSLRGQLNSYNEQFF

j_call: TRBJ2-7
clone_size: NA
d_call: TRBD2
v_call: TRBV29-1
cdr3_nt: TGCAGCGTAGCCGCGACTAGCGGGCTCTCCTACGAGCAGTACTTC
cdr3_aa: CSVAATSGLSYEQYF

j_call: TRBJ1-1
clone_size: NA
d_call: NA
v_call: TRBV29-1
cdr3_nt: TGCAGCGTTGGAAGGGGTAGGGCTTTCTTT
cdr3_aa: CSVGRGRAFF

j_call: TRBJ2-5
clone_size: many
d_call: NA
v_call: TRBV3-1
cdr3_nt: TGTGCCAGCAGCCAAGAAGAGACCCAGTACTTC
cdr3_aa: CASSQEETQYF

j_call: TRBJ1-2
clone_size: NA
d_call: NA
v_call: TRBV4-3
cdr3_nt: TGCGCCAGCAGCCAAGATGAGAACACGTTCTTCTATGGCTACACCTTC
cdr3_aa: CASSQDENTFFYGYTF

j_call: TRBJ2-1
clone_size: NA
d_call: NA
v_call: TRBV7-3
cdr3_nt: TGTGCCAGCAGCCGCAAGGGGGAGTACAATGAGCAGTTCTTC
cdr3_aa: CASSRKGEYNEQFF

j_call: TRBJ2-1
clone_size: many
d_call: TRBD2
v_call: TRBV7-9
cdr3_nt: TGTGCCAGCAGGTTGACTAGCGGGAGGTTCCATGAGCAGTTCTTC
cdr3_aa: CASRLTSGRFHEQFF

j_call: TRBJ1-1
clone_size: NA
d_call: NA
v_call: TRBV6-2/TRBV6-3
cdr3_nt: TGTGCCAGCAGTACCTCCCAGAACACTGAAGCTTTCTTT
cdr3_aa: CASSTSQNTEAFF

j_call: TRBJ2-3
clone_size: many
d_call: NA
v_call: TRBV6-1
cdr3_nt: TGTGCCAGCAGTGACCCTCCGGTGGGGGTCACAGATACGCAGTATTTT
cdr3_aa: CASSDPPVGVTDTQYF

j_call: TRBJ2-3
clone_size: many
d_call: NA
v_call: TRBV4-2
cdr3_nt: TGTGCCAGCAGCCCCTCCTTAGCCAGTGCAGATACGCAGTATTTT
cdr3_aa: CASSPSLASADTQYF

j_call: TRBJ2-3
clone_size: few
d_call: NA
v_call: TRBV20-1
cdr3_nt: TGCAGTGCTGAGGACCCCAGCCGTTCGGCAGATACGCAGTATTTT
cdr3_aa: CSAEDPSRSADTQYF

j_call: TRBJ2-1
clone_size: NA
d_call: TRBD2
v_call: TRBV3-1
cdr3_nt: TGTGCCAGCAGCCAAGTTACTAGCGGGACCACGGAGCAGTTCTTC
cdr3_aa: CASSQVTSGTTEQFF

j_call: TRBJ1-1
clone_size: few
d_call: TRBD1
v_call: TRBV7-9
cdr3_nt: TGTGCCAGCAGCTCCGACAGGGGCCTTAACACTGAAGCTTTCTTT
cdr3_aa: CASSSDRGLNTEAFF

j_call: TRBJ2-7
clone_size: many
d_call: TRBD2
v_call: TRBV5-6
cdr3_nt: TGTGCCAGCAGCCCATGGACTAGCGGGAGCTACGAGCAGTACTTC
cdr3_aa: CASSPWTSGSYEQYF

j_call: TRBJ2-7
clone_size: few
d_call: TRBD2
v_call: TRBV20-1
cdr3_nt: TGCAGTGCTAGTGCTCGGGGGGGGTCCTACGAGCAGTACTTC
cdr3_aa: CSASARGGSYEQYF

j_call: TRBJ1-1
clone_size: few
d_call: NA
v_call: TRBV5-1
cdr3_nt: TGCGCCAGCAGCTTGCAGGGCTGGCAAACTGAAGCTTTCTTT
cdr3_aa: CASSLQGWQTEAFF

j_call: TRBJ2-1
clone_size: few
d_call: TRBD2
v_call: TRBV7-2
cdr3_nt: TGTGCCAGCAGCGAACCGGGACTAGCGGTCAATGAGCAGTTCTTC
cdr3_aa: CASSEPGLAVNEQFF